This T cell receptor (beta chain) was found in a study of T-cell reconstitution after alpha-beta-depleted transplantation in children (dated by TCRdb to 2016 to 2017). Background for the entire study: T-cell immune reconstitution after TCRalphabeta/CD19-depleted allogeneic hematopoietic cell transplantation in children was quantitatively tracked in the study by means of TCR repertoire profiling.

The junction shows trimming of 7 bases on V and 0 bases on J, and the gene matches do not reach 3 bases of it. The CDR3 holds 14 amino acids from the cysteine to the phenylalanine. The read is trimmed to its CDR3 DNA, 42 bases read in frame from base 1. Library generation was performed with PCR. Data came from an Illumina HiSeq 2500. TCR libraries were prepared with molecular barcoding, using unique molecular identifiers to normalize TCRbeta repertoire quantification. TCRdb cleaned the public reads at Q25 with fastp, built clones with MiXCR and kept in-frame beta chains. Every CDR3 protein is listed once, alongside the most common genes and DNA of its rows. The sample table shows about 230,000 distinct CDR3 sequences, and about 12% are seen once. The top ten clonotypes cover over 2.5% of the sample. This clonotype has ten or more counts. Its target antigen remains unknown. Qualities for individual bases were not recorded, and no much larger clone is one base off.

The TCR sequence derives from a human donor who donated a stem cell graft to a child with acute lymphoblastic leukemia. Sample: PBMCs from the stem cell graft donor, taken from the stem cell graft. The sequence joins TRBV12-3 or TRBV12-4 to TRBJ1-5, and 7 junction bases match TRBD1. The CDR3 region has the sequence CASTTGVSNQPQHF. The DNA reads as follows: TGTGCCAGCACCACAGGGGTTAGCAATCAGCCCCAGCATTTT.